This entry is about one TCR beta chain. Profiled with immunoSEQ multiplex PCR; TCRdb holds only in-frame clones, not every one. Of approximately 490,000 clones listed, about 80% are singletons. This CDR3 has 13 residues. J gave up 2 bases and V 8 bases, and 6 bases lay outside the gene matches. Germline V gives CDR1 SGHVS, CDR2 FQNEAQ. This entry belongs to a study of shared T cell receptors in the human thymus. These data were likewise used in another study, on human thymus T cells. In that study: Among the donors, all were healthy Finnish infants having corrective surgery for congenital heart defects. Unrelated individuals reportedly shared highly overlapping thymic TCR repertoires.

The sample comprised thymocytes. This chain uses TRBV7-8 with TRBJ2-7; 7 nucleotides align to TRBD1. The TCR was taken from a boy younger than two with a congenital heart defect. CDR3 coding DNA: TGTGCCAGCGAGGGCCAGGGGGCCTACGAGCAGTACTTC. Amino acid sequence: CASEGQGAYEQYF.